Below, 4 T cell receptor beta chains from the same sample are listed, as sequenced in a study of cytomegalovirus exposure and HLA in healthy donors. PCR involved 60 Vbeta and 13 Jbeta primers. TCRdb keeps only in-frame clones here, not all; method: immunoSEQ multiplex PCR. The sample has about 240,000 clones, around 80% seen once; the top ten hold approximately 8.4%. The sample was PBMCs. The receptors derive from a woman in her sixties or seventies in good health and CMV-seropositive.

The chain links TRBV7-9 to TRBJ1-1, with TRBD1 as a possible D gene (6 bases). This CDR3 is 15 amino acids long. Deletions cut 5 bases from V and 2 bases from J, with 15 bases between. Per germline, CDR1 SEHNR and CDR2 FQNEAQ (reference sequence). Here the CDR3 DNA reads TGTGCCAGCAGCATGGCAGGGGCCCTTAACACTGAAGCTTTCTTT. Its translation is CASSMAGALNTEAFF.

The chain links TRBV6-5 to TRBJ2-7; TRBD1 is a possible D gene (5 bases). The CDR3 extends over 14 amino acids. Germline assignment: CDR1 MNHEY and CDR2 SVGAGI. The V and J ends lost 0 bases and 2 bases respectively, with 8 bases between them. As DNA, the CDR3 is TGTGCCAGCAGTTACTCCGACAGTACCTACGAGCAGTACTTC. This sequence encodes CASSYSDSTYEQYF.

V usage is TRBV14 and J usage is TRBJ2-7; 7 bases align to TRBD1. The germline V gene has CDR1 SGHDN and CDR2 FVKESK. The CDR3 totals 12 residues. The trim removed 4 bases at V and 4 bases at J, leaving 1 base unmatched. The CDR3 bases are TGTGCCAGCAGCCCACAGGGGTACGAGCAGTACTTC. This sequence encodes CASSPQGYEQYF.

This chain joins TRBV5-6 and TRBJ2-1, with 9 bases identical to TRBD2. The germline CDR1 and CDR2 sequences are SGHDT and YYEEEE. This CDR3 is 15 amino acids long. Losses at the gene ends were 4 bases for V and 4 bases for J; bases not matched to a gene: 6. Written as DNA, the CDR3 is TGTGCCAGCAGCCCCCCTAGCGGGATTTACAATGAGCAGTTCTTC. As protein: CASSPPSGIYNEQFF.